The rows below give T cell receptor beta chains drawn from one sample of a study of PD-1 blockade in classical Hodgkin lymphoma. TCRdb's table, derived via immunoSEQ multiplex PCR, lists solely in-frame clones and lacks some. Seen here are 20,000 or so clones, more than 75% observed once, and the top ten hold 20%. The sequencing used peripheral blood mononuclear cells (PBMCs), collected before the fourth cycle of nivolumab. The receptors shown here come from a human donor with classical Hodgkin lymphoma. The CDR3 runs from the conserved cysteine through the conserved F or W. The D gene is left open where the match is weak. Clone size is given for some rows only: seen once, a few or many times, or a class if the clone is expanded.

TRBD1 | TRBJ1-3 | TRBV7-4 | NA | TGTGCCAGCAGCAACGACAGGGGAGGTGAGAACACCATATATTTT | CASSNDRGGENTIYF
NA | TRBJ2-7 | TRBV5-1 | once | TGCGCCAGCAGCTTGTCAGGGAGGACGCTAGCGCCCTACGAGCAGTACTTC | CASSLSGRTLAPYEQYF
TRBD2 | TRBJ2-2 | TRBV6-6 | once | TGTGCCAGCAGGGGACTAGTAAACACCGGGGAGCTGTTTTTT | CASRGLVNTGELFF
TRBD1 | TRBJ2-4 | TRBV6-1 | once | TGTGCCAGCGGGGACAGTCAGTACTTC | CASGDSQYF
TRBD2 | TRBJ2-1 | TRBV15 | NA | TGTGCCACCAGCAGAGATCTTCGACTAGCATATGAGCAGTTCTTC | CATSRDLRLAYEQFF
NA | TRBJ1-2 | TRBV2 | once | TGTGCCAGCAGTGAACGGGGCTCTGGCTACACCTTC | CASSERGSGYTF
NA | TRBJ2-3 | TRBV5-1 | NA | TGCGCCAGCAGCTCCACAGATACGCAGTATTTT | CASSSTDTQYF
TRBD2 | TRBJ2-3 | TRBV11-3 | NA | TGTGCCAGCAGCCCGGGACTAGCGGGGGTAACAGATACGCAGTATTTT | CASSPGLAGVTDTQYF
NA | TRBJ1-3 | TRBV5-1 | NA | TGCGCCAGCAGCTTACAGGTCCACTCTGGAAACACCATATATTTT | CASSLQVHSGNTIYF
TRBD1 | TRBJ1-1 | TRBV5-1 | few | TGCGCCAGCAGCTTGGCCGGAAGACAGGGGGCCGCTGAAGCTTTCTTT | CASSLAGRQGAAEAFF
TRBD2 | TRBJ2-3 | TRBV7-9 | NA | TGTGCCAGCAGCCCCAGACTAGCGGGAGGCACAGATACGCAGTATTTT | CASSPRLAGGTDTQYF
TRBD2 | TRBJ2-1 | TRBV7-2 | NA | TGTGCCAGCAGCGCAAGTAGCGGGAAGCTCGGTAATGAGCAGTTCTTC | CASSASSGKLGNEQFF
TRBD2 | TRBJ2-3 | TRBV6-5 | NA | TGTGCCAGCAGTTACTCGGGACTAGCAGTAGATACGCAGTATTTT | CASSYSGLAVDTQYF
NA | TRBJ2-3 | TRBV7-2 | few | TGTGCCAGCAGCGCTACAGATACGCAGTATTTT | CASSATDTQYF
NA | TRBJ2-7 | TRBV27 | NA | TGTGCCACGGGACCGCGACAGATTTCGACCTACGAGCAGTACTTC | CATGPRQISTYEQYF
NA | TRBJ1-5 | TRBV19 | NA | TGTGCCAGTAATCCGAGACAGGATCTCAATCAGCCCCAGCATTTT | CASNPRQDLNQPQHF
NA | TRBJ1-2 | TRBV28 | NA | TGTGCCAGCAGTTTTCTCGGGCAGCTTAACTATGGCTACACCTTC | CASSFLGQLNYGYTF
TRBD1 | TRBJ1-1 | TRBV2 | NA | TGTGCCAGCAACACAGGGGGAAGGGGTACTGAAGCTTTCTTT | CASNTGGRGTEAFF
TRBD1 | TRBJ1-2 | TRBV6-5 | few | TGTGCCAGCAGCGCGACAGGGGCCGGCTATGGCTACACCTTC | CASSATGAGYGYTF
TRBD1 | TRBJ1-5 | TRBV7-2 | few | TGTGCCAGCAGCGTATGGACAGGGTCGGCGCCCCAGCATTTT | CASSVWTGSAPQHF
NA | TRBJ2-1 | TRBV7-2 | NA | TGTGCCAGCAGCTTTAATCGGCCGTACAATGAGCAGTTCTTC | CASSFNRPYNEQFF
NA | TRBJ2-2 | TRBV28 | NA | TGTGCCAGCAGTTTCGGAGATCGGACCGGGGAGCTGTTTTTT | CASSFGDRTGELFF
NA | TRBJ1-2 | TRBV7-2 | once | TGTGCCAGCAGCTTAGTCCGCGGCAGCACAGGACGCTTAGGGGGCTACACCTTC | CASSLVRGSTGRLGGYTF
NA | TRBJ2-1 | TRBV11-3 | NA | TGTGCCAGCAGCACTAACCTCCGGGCAGAGCAGTTCTTC | CASSTNLRAEQFF
TRBD1 | TRBJ2-3 | TRBV6-1 | NA | TGTGCCAGCAGTGAAGTGTGGACAGGGCTGTCTAGCACAGATACGCAGTATTTT | CASSEVWTGLSSTDTQYF
NA | TRBJ2-1 | TRBV4-3 | NA | TGCGCCAGCAGCCGCGGAGGATCGGCTGAGCAGTTCTTC | CASSRGGSAEQFF
NA | TRBJ1-3 | TRBV6-1 | NA | TGTGCCAGCAGTGAAGGGGCTGGAAACACCATATATTTT | CASSEGAGNTIYF
NA | TRBJ2-6 | TRBV6-6 | NA | TGTGCCAGCACATTGAGTACTGGGGCCAACGTCCTGGCTTTC | CASTLSTGANVLAF
TRBD1 | TRBJ2-2 | TRBV29-1 | NA | TGCAGCGTTGGTACGACAGGGGGCGCAGCCGGGGAGCTGTTTTTT | CSVGTTGGAAGELFF
TRBD1 | TRBJ2-1 | TRBV28 | NA | TGTGCCAGCAGTTTAACCGTCGGACAGGAGTACAATGAGCAGTTCTTC | CASSLTVGQEYNEQFF
TRBD1 | TRBJ1-2 | TRBV5-6 | NA | TGTGCCAGCAGCTTTTTGACGGAGACAGGGCCTTTCTATGGCTACACCTTC | CASSFLTETGPFYGYTF
NA | TRBJ2-2 | TRBV19 | NA | TGTGCCAGTAGTATATTGGCGTCGACCGGGGAGCTGTTTTTT | CASSILASTGELFF
NA | TRBJ1-2 | TRBV11-2 | once | TGTGCCAGCAGCGCCGACAGTTTTGGCTACACCTTC | CASSADSFGYTF
TRBD1 | TRBJ2-5 | TRBV7-2 | NA | TGTGCCAGCAGCCGGGACAGGGCGGCTGAGACCCAGTACTTC | CASSRDRAAETQYF
TRBD2 | TRBJ2-2 | TRBV18 | NA | TGTGCCAGCTCACCACCATCGGGGGGGCACACCGGGGAGCTGTTTTTT | CASSPPSGGHTGELFF
NA | TRBJ1-5 | TRBV23-1 | NA | TGCGCCAGCAGTCAATTAAGGGGCCAGACTCCGGGACCGAATCAGCCCCAGCATTTT | CASSQLRGQTPGPNQPQHF
NA | TRBJ1-1 | TRBV19 | NA | TGTGCCAGTAGGCCCTCCGATAGGGCCACTGAAGCTTTCTTT | CASRPSDRATEAFF
TRBD1 | TRBJ2-5 | TRBV5-1 | once | TGCGCCAGCAGCTACTACAGGGGGCGCTTCCAAGAGACCCAGTACTTC | CASSYYRGRFQETQYF
NA | TRBJ2-3 | TRBV30 | NA | TGTGCCTGGAGTTTCCAAAATACGCAGTATTTT | CAWSFQNTQYF
NA | TRBJ1-2 | TRBV7-2 | few | TGTGCCAGCAGCTTAGCAGGGTTCGGGCCTAACGGCTACACCTTC | CASSLAGFGPNGYTF
NA | TRBJ1-4 | TRBV21-1 | NA | TGTGCCAGCAGCAAAGTGGGTGAAAAACTGTTTTTT | CASSKVGEKLFF
NA | TRBJ2-1 | TRBV19 | NA | TGTGCCAGTATCTCGACCTCCTACAATGAGCAGTTCTTC | CASISTSYNEQFF
TRBD1 | TRBJ1-2 | TRBV7-9 | NA | TGTGCCAGCAGCTTCGGGGGACAGGGGGCGGGAGGCTACACCTTC | CASSFGGQGAGGYTF
NA | TRBJ2-5 | TRBV13 | NA | TGTGCCAGCAGCTCACCAGACAGGGGAATAGCGGGGGACTTCTGGGAGACCCAGTACTTC | CASSSPDRGIAGDFWETQYF
NA | TRBJ2-7 | TRBV7-2 | once | TGTGCCAGCAGCTTATTTCCGGGATCACCCTACGAGCAGTACTTC | CASSLFPGSPYEQYF
NA | TRBJ2-5 | TRBV5-1 | NA | TGCGCCAGCAGCTTTACCTTTACAGAGACCCAGTACTTC | CASSFTFTETQYF
TRBD1 | TRBJ2-2 | TRBV28 | NA | TGTGCCAGCAGTACAGGGGGCGCAGGCACCGGGGAGCTGTTTTTT | CASSTGGAGTGELFF
NA | TRBJ2-1 | TRBV7-2 | once | TGTGCCAGCAGCCCCTATATGGGACGGCGTCGAAATGAGCAGTTCTTC | CASSPYMGRRRNEQFF
NA | TRBJ2-5 | TRBV6-5 | NA | TGTGCCAGCAGTCCCGGAGAGACCCAGTACTTC | CASSPGETQYF
TRBD1 | TRBJ1-4 | TRBV4-3 | NA | TGCGCCAGCAGCCAGGACAGGGGTTTGCTTGAAAAACTGTTTTTT | CASSQDRGLLEKLFF